The 10 T cell receptor beta chains listed next were all sequenced from one sample in a study of vaccination and CD4 T cells after COVID-19. The Oncomine TCR Beta short-read assay was applied to DNA of cultured CD4+ T cells. Each CDR3 protein is one row after TCRdb ran MiXCR on the PCR reads. The sample lists 25,000 or so distinct CDR3 sequences, 36% occurring once. These receptors have no known antigen. Indicated time point: late sampling 161 to 241 days after vaccination in a few convalescent patients. As for treatment: roughly ten-day PBMC culture with coronavirus spike peptide pools or control peptides (ViraFEST assay). The starting material was CD4+ T cells from blood, cultured in vitro, obtained about 7 months after SARS-CoV-2 vaccination. Receptors originate from a human donor who had recovered from COVID-19.

The rearrangement uses TRBV7-6 and TRBJ2-1, with D perhaps matching TRBD1 (7 bases). The CDR3 totals 12 residues. Trimming removed 2 bases from V and 9 bases from J, with 8 bases in between. Germline CDR1 reads SGHVS; CDR2 reads FNYEAQ. CDR3 coding DNA: TGTGCCAGCAGCTTACAGGGGGGTGAGCAGTTCTTC. It is translated as CASSLQGGEQFF.

This clonotype is categorized as large. The rearrangement uses TRBV7-2 and TRBJ1-1; D unclear. The V gene's germline CDR1 is SGHTA and CDR2 FQGNSA. Trimming cost V 4 bases and J 7 bases, with 7 bases left between them. The CDR3 covers 11 residues. CDR3 amino acids: CASSSLIEAFF. The CDR3 DNA reads TGTGCCAGCAGCTCATTGATTGAAGCTTTCTTT.

The rearrangement links TRBV20-1 to TRBJ1-2; tentative D call: TRBD1 (5 bases). Per the germline V gene, CDR1 is DFQATT and CDR2 is SNEGSKA (reference sequence). This CDR3 has 14 amino acids. Trimming pared 6 bases from V and 6 bases from J, leaving 20 bases between. The CDR3 sequence is CSAEVAQGIHGYTF. The CDR3 DNA reads TGCAGTGCAGAAGTGGCGCAGGGAATACATGGCTACACCTTC.

CDR3 amino acids: CASSYLTRGQGYNTEAFF. Written as DNA, the CDR3 is TGTGCCAGCAGTTACCTTACCCGAGGACAGGGCTATAACACTGAAGCTTTCTTT. V usage is TRBV6-5 and J usage is TRBJ1-1, with TRBD1 matching over 8 bases. This CDR3 is built from 18 residues. The junction had 13 bases not matched to a gene; V was cut back by 2 bases and J by 2 bases. In germline, CDR1 is MNHEY, CDR2 SVGAGI.

V usage is TRBV27 and J usage is TRBJ2-6; D is unclear. V lost 1 base, J lost 0 bases, and 13 bases lay in between. The germline gives CDR1 MNHEY, CDR2 SMNVEV (reference sequence). The CDR3 has 18 residues. CDR3 bases: TGTGCCAGCAGTTTATATTGGTCGGGTAACTCTGGGGCCAACGTCCTGACTTTC. It yields the protein CASSLYWSGNSGANVLTF.

The rearrangement uses TRBV5-1 and TRBJ2-1; D remains unclear. CDR3 length: 15 amino acids. Germline CDR1 is SGHRS and CDR2 is YFSETQ. Trimming shortened V by 0 bases and J by 4 bases, and 11 bases separated the two germline ends. The CDR3 region has the DNA TGCGCCAGCAGCTTGGTGGCCGATCCGTACAATGAGCAGTTCTTC. It is translated as CASSLVADPYNEQFF.

The genes are TRBV20-1 and TRBJ2-5; TRBD1 matches 7 bases. V shed 6 bases, J shed 5 bases, and the junction held 6 bases outside the gene matches. The germline CDR1 and CDR2 sequences are DFQATT and SNEGSKA (reference sequence). This CDR3 contains 12 residues. The CDR3 sequence: CSASRQGETQYF. Written as DNA, the CDR3 is TGCAGTGCCTCGAGACAGGGCGAGACCCAGTACTTC.

The chain combines TRBV5-4 with TRBJ2-5; D tentatively fits TRBD1 or TRBD2 (5 bases each). Germline V gene sequence: CDR1 SGHNT, CDR2 YYREEE (reference sequence). The ends were cut back, 4 bases at V and 2 bases at J, with 9 bases in the middle. There are 13 residues in the CDR3. In DNA form, the CDR3 reads TGTGCCAGCAGCCGGGGCCAGCAAGAGACCCAGTACTTC. Its translation: CASSRGQQETQYF.

Points on this clonotype: Germline and junction disagree at one end, which may indicate a read error. V usage is TRBV6-2 or TRBV6-3 and J usage is TRBJ2-1; 8 bases fit TRBD1. Germline CDR1 and CDR2: MNHEY and SVGEGT. The CDR3 totals 11 residues. This chain's CDR3 is CASSDRGPLVF. The CDR3 bases are TGTGCCAGCAGTGACAGGGGCCCACTGGTCTTC.

The chain carries TRBV4-3 and TRBJ1-2, with 10 positions matching TRBD1. This CDR3 has 16 amino acids. CDR1 is LGHNA, CDR2 YSLEER, per germline. Losses at the gene ends were 0 bases for V and 3 bases for J; bases not matched to a gene: 4. The CDR3 bases are TGCGCCAGCAGCCAAGATGGGACAGGGGCGTACTATGGCTACACCTTC. Translated: CASSQDGTGAYYGYTF.